This is a list of T cell receptor beta chains from one sample in a study of technical replicates of blood from several donors. Sequencing was performed with immunoSEQ multiplex PCR; in TCRdb, only in-frame clones are kept and a portion is missing. Of over 50,000 clones in the sample, around 87% are singletons; the top ten hold around 4.9%. The sequencing input was PBMCs. These receptors were taken from a human donor in good health. Some clones in this sample may be carry-over from other donors' samples. The CDR3 runs from the conserved cysteine through the conserved F or W. Each record gives: D gene, J gene, clone size, V gene, CDR3 protein, CDR3 DNA. A D gene is named only where the DNA matches it firmly. The size entry is marked missing in some rows and otherwise reads once, few, many or a size class.

d_gene: TRBD1; j_gene: TRBJ1-5; abundance: NA; v_gene: TRBV19; CDR3aa: CASSTRDRGGNQPQHF; CDR3nt: TGTGCCAGTAGTACCCGGGACAGGGGAGGCAATCAGCCCCAGCATTTT
d_gene: NA; j_gene: TRBJ1-5; abundance: NA; v_gene: TRBV7-6; CDR3aa: CASSLFGGGNQPQHF; CDR3nt: TGTGCCAGCAGCTTATTTGGTGGGGGGAATCAGCCCCAGCATTTT
d_gene: TRBD2; j_gene: TRBJ2-5; abundance: NA; v_gene: TRBV6-5; CDR3aa: CASSWGGQETQYF; CDR3nt: TGTGCCAGCAGCTGGGGAGGGCAGGAGACCCAGTACTTC
d_gene: NA; j_gene: TRBJ2-5; abundance: NA; v_gene: TRBV7-6; CDR3aa: CASSVETSGETQYF; CDR3nt: TGTGCCAGCAGCGTCGAGACCTCAGGAGAGACCCAGTACTTC
d_gene: TRBD2; j_gene: TRBJ2-1; abundance: few; v_gene: TRBV2; CDR3aa: CASSLFSGTNYNEQFF; CDR3nt: TGTGCCAGCAGTTTGTTTAGCGGGACCAACTACAATGAGCAGTTCTTC
d_gene: NA; j_gene: TRBJ1-1; abundance: NA; v_gene: TRBV5-8; CDR3aa: CASSLFRDREAFF; CDR3nt: TGTGCCAGCAGCTTGTTCCGTGACAGGGAAGCTTTCTTT
d_gene: NA; j_gene: TRBJ1-2; abundance: NA; v_gene: TRBV6-4; CDR3aa: CASRAAQGIDYGYTF; CDR3nt: TGTGCCAGCAGGGCAGCACAGGGAATAGACTATGGCTACACCTTC
d_gene: NA; j_gene: TRBJ1-2; abundance: NA; v_gene: TRBV7-2; CDR3aa: CASSFTRAYYGYTF; CDR3nt: TGTGCCAGCAGCTTTACGAGAGCCTACTATGGCTACACCTTC
d_gene: NA; j_gene: TRBJ2-3; abundance: NA; v_gene: TRBV5-1; CDR3aa: CASSGGFSTDTQYF; CDR3nt: TGCGCCAGCAGCGGCGGGTTTAGCACAGATACGCAGTATTTT
d_gene: TRBD1; j_gene: TRBJ1-5; abundance: NA; v_gene: TRBV2; CDR3aa: CASSQPGQGARQVNQPQHF; CDR3nt: TGTGCCAGCAGTCAGCCGGGACAGGGGGCTAGGCAAGTGAATCAGCCCCAGCATTTT
d_gene: NA; j_gene: TRBJ2-2; abundance: NA; v_gene: TRBV7-9; CDR3aa: CASSAAGTLKGGELFF; CDR3nt: TGTGCCAGCAGCGCAGCTGGGACATTGAAAGGGGGGGAGCTGTTTTTT
d_gene: TRBD1; j_gene: TRBJ2-2; abundance: NA; v_gene: TRBV7-6; CDR3aa: CASSAGTGDTGELFF; CDR3nt: TGTGCCAGCAGCGCCGGGACAGGGGACACCGGGGAGCTGTTTTTT
d_gene: NA; j_gene: TRBJ1-2; abundance: NA; v_gene: TRBV5-1; CDR3aa: CASSKIDEANYGYTF; CDR3nt: TGCGCCAGCAGCAAAATCGACGAGGCTAACTATGGCTACACCTTC
d_gene: TRBD2; j_gene: TRBJ2-5; abundance: NA; v_gene: TRBV6-6; CDR3aa: CASSYMDGPGGAQYF; CDR3nt: TGTGCCAGCAGTTACATGGACGGCCCCGGGGGGGCCCAGTACTTC
d_gene: TRBD1; j_gene: TRBJ2-6; abundance: NA; v_gene: TRBV19; CDR3aa: CASRDRVGANVLTF; CDR3nt: TGTGCCAGTAGAGACAGGGTTGGGGCCAACGTCCTGACTTTC
d_gene: TRBD1; j_gene: TRBJ1-1; abundance: once; v_gene: TRBV9; CDR3aa: CASSGSQGRSVTEAFF; CDR3nt: TGTGCCAGCAGCGGGTCACAGGGGCGAAGCGTGACTGAAGCTTTCTTT
d_gene: TRBD1; j_gene: TRBJ1-4; abundance: NA; v_gene: TRBV5-1; CDR3aa: CASRWADRGTEKLFF; CDR3nt: TGCGCCAGCAGATGGGCGGACAGGGGGACTGAAAAACTGTTTTTT
d_gene: TRBD2; j_gene: TRBJ2-3; abundance: NA; v_gene: TRBV11-2; CDR3aa: CASSSNPGLAATDTQYF; CDR3nt: TGTGCCAGCAGCTCTAATCCGGGACTAGCGGCGACAGATACGCAGTATTTT
d_gene: NA; j_gene: TRBJ2-2; abundance: NA; v_gene: TRBV11-2; CDR3aa: CASRPQGGGELFF; CDR3nt: TGTGCCAGCAGACCGCAAGGGGGCGGGGAGCTGTTTTTT
d_gene: TRBD1; j_gene: TRBJ2-7; abundance: NA; v_gene: TRBV5-1; CDR3aa: CASSPGTVSYEQYF; CDR3nt: TGCGCCAGCAGCCCTGGGACAGTTTCCTACGAGCAGTACTTC
d_gene: NA; j_gene: TRBJ2-3; abundance: NA; v_gene: TRBV7-9; CDR3aa: CASSLSGGTTDTQYF; CDR3nt: TGTGCCAGCAGCTTATCTGGTGGCACCACAGATACGCAGTATTTT
d_gene: NA; j_gene: TRBJ1-2; abundance: NA; v_gene: TRBV15; CDR3aa: CATSRDRINYGYTF; CDR3nt: TGTGCCACCAGCAGAGATAGAATAAACTATGGCTACACCTTC
d_gene: NA; j_gene: TRBJ2-2; abundance: NA; v_gene: TRBV4-2; CDR3aa: CASSQEGGLANTGELFF; CDR3nt: TGTGCCAGCAGCCAAGAGGGTGGGCTCGCGAACACCGGGGAGCTGTTTTTT
d_gene: TRBD2; j_gene: TRBJ2-1; abundance: NA; v_gene: TRBV5-5; CDR3aa: CASRGGAGRGFF; CDR3nt: TGTGCCAGCAGGGGGGGAGCGGGAAGAGGGTTCTTC
d_gene: TRBD1; j_gene: TRBJ2-2; abundance: NA; v_gene: TRBV10-3; CDR3aa: CAISGTGASTGELFF; CDR3nt: TGTGCCATCAGTGGAACAGGGGCCAGCACCGGGGAGCTGTTTTTT
d_gene: NA; j_gene: TRBJ1-3; abundance: NA; v_gene: TRBV7-3; CDR3aa: CASSLTGGGNTIYF; CDR3nt: TGTGCCAGCAGCTTAACCGGAGGGGGAAACACCATATATTTT
d_gene: NA; j_gene: TRBJ2-7; abundance: few; v_gene: TRBV5-3; CDR3aa: CARSFRRGLNYEQYF; CDR3nt: TGTGCCAGAAGCTTCCGAAGGGGCCTCAACTACGAGCAGTACTTC
d_gene: TRBD1; j_gene: TRBJ1-1; abundance: few; v_gene: TRBV2; CDR3aa: CASSVEGTGVTEAFF; CDR3nt: TGTGCCAGCAGTGTGGAGGGGACAGGGGTTACTGAAGCTTTCTTT
d_gene: TRBD2; j_gene: TRBJ2-1; abundance: few; v_gene: TRBV7-9; CDR3aa: CASSLALRGGDNEQFF; CDR3nt: TGTGCCAGCAGCTTAGCGTTACGCGGGGGGGACAATGAGCAGTTCTTC
d_gene: TRBD1; j_gene: TRBJ2-2; abundance: NA; v_gene: TRBV7-3; CDR3aa: CASSLVDRGAGELFF; CDR3nt: TGTGCCAGCAGCTTAGTTGACAGGGGGGCCGGGGAGCTGTTTTTT
d_gene: NA; j_gene: TRBJ1-2; abundance: NA; v_gene: TRBV7-2; CDR3aa: CASSFRDGGVYGYTF; CDR3nt: TGTGCCAGCAGCTTCCGCGACGGGGGAGTCTATGGCTACACCTTC
d_gene: TRBD2; j_gene: TRBJ2-1; abundance: NA; v_gene: TRBV6-5; CDR3aa: CASTAASGLNEQFF; CDR3nt: TGTGCCAGCACCGCTGCTAGCGGATTAAATGAGCAGTTCTTC
d_gene: NA; j_gene: TRBJ2-7; abundance: NA; v_gene: TRBV1; CDR3aa: CTSSQDSRRGRTYEQYF; CDR3nt: TGCACCAGCAGCCAAGATAGTAGGCGGGGGCGTACCTACGAGCAGTACTTC
d_gene: TRBD2; j_gene: TRBJ2-5; abundance: NA; v_gene: TRBV6-6; CDR3aa: CASGRGLAQETQYF; CDR3nt: TGTGCCAGCGGTCGGGGACTAGCGCAAGAGACCCAGTACTTC
d_gene: TRBD1; j_gene: TRBJ2-1; abundance: NA; v_gene: TRBV7-8; CDR3aa: CASSQHILGQGPNEQFF; CDR3nt: TGTGCCAGCAGTCAGCATATCCTGGGACAGGGACCCAATGAGCAGTTCTTC
d_gene: NA; j_gene: TRBJ2-5; abundance: NA; v_gene: TRBV7-6; CDR3aa: CASSSDFQETQYF; CDR3nt: TGTGCCAGCAGCTCGGACTTCCAAGAGACCCAGTACTTC
d_gene: NA; j_gene: TRBJ1-6; abundance: once; v_gene: TRBV7-2; CDR3aa: CASSTLGGRNSPLHF; CDR3nt: TGTGCCAGCAGCACCCTCGGGGGGCGAAATTCACCCCTCCACTTT
d_gene: TRBD2; j_gene: TRBJ2-7; abundance: NA; v_gene: TRBV4-1; CDR3aa: CASSQAPGLAGEGYEQYF; CDR3nt: TGCGCCAGCAGCCAAGCTCCCGGACTAGCGGGAGAGGGTTACGAGCAGTACTTC
d_gene: TRBD2; j_gene: TRBJ2-3; abundance: NA; v_gene: TRBV5-4; CDR3aa: CASSLKRGATDTQYF; CDR3nt: TGTGCCAGCAGCCTCAAGCGGGGGGCCACAGATACGCAGTATTTT
d_gene: NA; j_gene: TRBJ2-5; abundance: NA; v_gene: TRBV5-4; CDR3aa: CASSSLNQETQYF; CDR3nt: TGTGCCAGCAGCTCGTTAAACCAAGAGACCCAGTACTTC
d_gene: TRBD1; j_gene: TRBJ2-3; abundance: NA; v_gene: TRBV5-1; CDR3aa: CASSWTGSTDTQYF; CDR3nt: TGCGCCAGCAGCTGGACAGGGAGCACAGATACGCAGTATTTT
d_gene: TRBD2; j_gene: TRBJ2-7; abundance: NA; v_gene: TRBV6-7; CDR3aa: CATKAGEYEQYF; CDR3nt: TGTGCCACCAAAGCGGGGGAGTACGAGCAGTACTTC
d_gene: TRBD2; j_gene: TRBJ2-5; abundance: NA; v_gene: TRBV11-3; CDR3aa: CASSLAAGAETQYF; CDR3nt: TGTGCCAGCAGCTTAGCGGCGGGAGCGGAGACCCAGTACTTC
d_gene: NA; j_gene: TRBJ2-7; abundance: NA; v_gene: TRBV23-1; CDR3aa: CASSPRKTYEQYF; CDR3nt: TGCGCCAGCAGTCCCAGGAAAACCTACGAGCAGTACTTC
d_gene: TRBD1; j_gene: TRBJ1-2; abundance: NA; v_gene: TRBV5-1; CDR3aa: CASSRDSYGYTF; CDR3nt: TGCGCCAGCAGTAGGGACAGTTACGGCTACACCTTC
d_gene: NA; j_gene: TRBJ1-4; abundance: NA; v_gene: TRBV15; CDR3aa: CATSRRDPYNEKLFF; CDR3nt: TGTGCCACCAGCAGAAGAGATCCTTATAATGAAAAACTGTTTTTT
d_gene: TRBD1; j_gene: TRBJ2-4; abundance: NA; v_gene: TRBV4-3; CDR3aa: CASSQGGDRGRNIQYF; CDR3nt: TGCGCCAGCAGCCAAGGGGGCGACAGGGGAAGAAACATTCAGTACTTC
d_gene: NA; j_gene: TRBJ1-5; abundance: NA; v_gene: TRBV5-8; CDR3aa: CAAHRYSNQPQHF; CDR3nt: TGTGCCGCACACAGGTATAGCAATCAGCCCCAGCATTTT